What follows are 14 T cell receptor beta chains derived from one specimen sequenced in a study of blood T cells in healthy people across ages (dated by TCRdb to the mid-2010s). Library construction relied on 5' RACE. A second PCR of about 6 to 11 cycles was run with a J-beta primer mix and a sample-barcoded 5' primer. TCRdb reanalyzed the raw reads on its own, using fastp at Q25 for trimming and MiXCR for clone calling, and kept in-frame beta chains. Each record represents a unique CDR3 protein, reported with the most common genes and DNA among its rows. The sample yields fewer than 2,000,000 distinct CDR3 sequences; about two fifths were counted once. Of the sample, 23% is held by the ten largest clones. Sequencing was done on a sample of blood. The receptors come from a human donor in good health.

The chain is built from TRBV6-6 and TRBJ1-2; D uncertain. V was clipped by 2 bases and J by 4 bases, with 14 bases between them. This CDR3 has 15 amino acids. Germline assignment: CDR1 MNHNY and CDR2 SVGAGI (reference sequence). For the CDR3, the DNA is TGTGCCAGCAGTTACGAACCTCGGGGAATCTATGGCTACACCTTC. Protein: CASSYEPRGIYGYTF.

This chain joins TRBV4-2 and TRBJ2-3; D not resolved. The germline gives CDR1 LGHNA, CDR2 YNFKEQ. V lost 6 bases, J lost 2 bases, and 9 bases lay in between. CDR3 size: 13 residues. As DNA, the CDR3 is TGTGCCAGCAGGGCGCTCTACACAGATACGCAGTATTTT. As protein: CASRALYTDTQYF.

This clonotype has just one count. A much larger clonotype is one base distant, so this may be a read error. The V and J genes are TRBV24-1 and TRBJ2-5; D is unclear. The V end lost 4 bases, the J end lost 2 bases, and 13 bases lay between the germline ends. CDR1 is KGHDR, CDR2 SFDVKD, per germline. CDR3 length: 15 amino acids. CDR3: CATSDAMDGQETQYF. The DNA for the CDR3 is TGTGCCACCAGTGACGCCATGGACGGGCAAGAGACCCAGTACTTC.

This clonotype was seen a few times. CDR3 region: CASSSIRDRVFQSGANVLTF. Here the CDR3 DNA reads TGTGCCAGCAGCTCCATCCGGGACAGGGTATTTCAATCTGGGGCCAACGTCCTGACTTTC. The genes are TRBV11-2 and TRBJ2-6; 9 nucleotides align to TRBD1. Looked up from germline, CDR1 is SGHAT and CDR2 is FQNNGV. This CDR3 has 20 amino acids. J lost 1 base, V lost 4 bases, and 14 bases had no gene match.

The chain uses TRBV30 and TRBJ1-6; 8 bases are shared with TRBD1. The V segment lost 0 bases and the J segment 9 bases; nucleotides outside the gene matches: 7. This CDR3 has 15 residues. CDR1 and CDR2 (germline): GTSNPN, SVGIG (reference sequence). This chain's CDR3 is CAWSVPDRGGSPLHF. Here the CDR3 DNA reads TGTGCCTGGAGTGTACCCGACAGGGGTGGTTCACCCCTCCACTTT.

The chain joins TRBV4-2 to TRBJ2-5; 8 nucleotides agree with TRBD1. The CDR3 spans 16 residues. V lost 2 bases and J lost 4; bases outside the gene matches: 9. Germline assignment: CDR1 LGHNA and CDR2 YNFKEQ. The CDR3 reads CASSQRRQGMGETQYF. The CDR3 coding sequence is TGTGCCAGCAGCCAACGCCGACAGGGGATGGGAGAGACCCAGTACTTC.

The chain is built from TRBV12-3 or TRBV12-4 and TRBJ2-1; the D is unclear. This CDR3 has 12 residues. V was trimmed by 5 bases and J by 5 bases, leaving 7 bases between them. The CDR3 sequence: CASSPWHNEQFF. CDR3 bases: TGTGCCAGCAGTCCGTGGCACAATGAGCAGTTCTTC.

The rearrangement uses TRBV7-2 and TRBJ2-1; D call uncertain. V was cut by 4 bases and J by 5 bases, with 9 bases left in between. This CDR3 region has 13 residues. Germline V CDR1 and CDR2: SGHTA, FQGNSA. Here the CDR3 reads CASSSAVDNEQFF. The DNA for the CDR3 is TGTGCCAGCAGCTCGGCCGTCGACAATGAGCAGTTCTTC.

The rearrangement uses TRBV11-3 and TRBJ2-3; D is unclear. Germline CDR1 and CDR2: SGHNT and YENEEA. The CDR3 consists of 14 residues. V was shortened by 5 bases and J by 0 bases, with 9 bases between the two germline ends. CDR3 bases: TGTGCCAGCAGCCATTCTCATAGCACAGATACGCAGTATTTT. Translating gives CASSHSHSTDTQYF.

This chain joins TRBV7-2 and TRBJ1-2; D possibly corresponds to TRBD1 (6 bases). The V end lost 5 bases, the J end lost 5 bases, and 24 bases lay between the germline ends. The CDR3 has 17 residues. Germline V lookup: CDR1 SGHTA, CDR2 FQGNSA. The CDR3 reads CASSQLWAGEDRYGYTF. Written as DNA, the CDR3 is TGTGCCAGCAGCCAATTGTGGGCAGGGGAGGATCGGTATGGCTACACCTTC.

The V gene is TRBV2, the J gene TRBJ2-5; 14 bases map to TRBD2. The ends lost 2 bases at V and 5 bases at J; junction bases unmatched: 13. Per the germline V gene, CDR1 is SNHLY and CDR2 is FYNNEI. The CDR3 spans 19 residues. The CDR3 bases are TGTGCCAGCAGTGAATGGAGACTAGCGGGGGGGCGGATCGTGGAGACCCAGTACTTC. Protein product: CASSEWRLAGGRIVETQYF.

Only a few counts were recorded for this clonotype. In nucleotides, the CDR3 is TGTGCCAGTAGCCACCGGGACAGGCTCAATGAGCAGTTCTTC. It codes for CASSHRDRLNEQFF. This chain joins TRBV7-2 and TRBJ2-1; TRBD1 matches at 8 bases. There are 14 residues in the CDR3. Germline lookup yields CDR1 SGHTA and CDR2 FQGNSA. Trimming at V came to 9 bases and at J to 6 bases, leaving 10 bases not matched to a gene.

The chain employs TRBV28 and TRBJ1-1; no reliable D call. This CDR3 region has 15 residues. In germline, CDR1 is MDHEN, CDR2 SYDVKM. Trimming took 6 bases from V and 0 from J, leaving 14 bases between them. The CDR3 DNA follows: TGTGCCAGCAGCCCTATCGACATCATGAACACTGAAGCTTTCTTT. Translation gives CASSPIDIMNTEAFF.

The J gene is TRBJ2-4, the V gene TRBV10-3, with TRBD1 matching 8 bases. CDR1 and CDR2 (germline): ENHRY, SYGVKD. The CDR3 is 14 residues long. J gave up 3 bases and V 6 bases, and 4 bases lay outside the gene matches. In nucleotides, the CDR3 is TGTGCCATCAGCCCGGACAGGGACAAAAACATTCAGTACTTC. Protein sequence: CAISPDRDKNIQYF.